The rows below give T cell receptor beta chains drawn from one sample of a study of control samples from healthy donors and cancer patients. TCRdb's copy holds only in-frame clones and misses some; the assay was immunoSEQ multiplex PCR. The profile shows about 100,000 clones, more than 75% of them singletons. Sequences were obtained from blood. These receptors all stem from a woman aged 50 to 60 in good health. CDR3s include the opening cysteine and the closing phenylalanine or tryptophan. Fields, in order: D gene, V gene, CDR3 protein. D genes are given only for firm matches.

d_call: TRBD2
v_call: TRBV18
cdr3_aa: CASQISGIAGGKDTQYF

d_call: .
v_call: TRBV2
cdr3_aa: CASMRGAEFGRETQYF

d_call: .
v_call: TRBV19
cdr3_aa: CASSRKATGELFF

d_call: .
v_call: TRBV19
cdr3_aa: CASSIGRGQPQHF

d_call: .
v_call: TRBV5-4
cdr3_aa: CASSLLTLLSGTRETQYF

d_call: .
v_call: TRBV12-3/TRBV12-4
cdr3_aa: CASARGPNTEAFF

d_call: .
v_call: TRBV6-2/TRBV6-3
cdr3_aa: CASSRTEKLFF

d_call: .
v_call: TRBV6-6
cdr3_aa: CASSLTGRLASNQPQHF

d_call: .
v_call: TRBV11-3
cdr3_aa: CASSLATMNTEAFF

d_call: TRBD2
v_call: TRBV27
cdr3_aa: CASSPFSGKETQYF

d_call: .
v_call: TRBV5-4
cdr3_aa: CASSLNTGELFF

d_call: .
v_call: TRBV12-3/TRBV12-4
cdr3_aa: CAILLPLGEQFF

d_call: TRBD2
v_call: TRBV6-5
cdr3_aa: CASPPCQRGKETQYF

d_call: TRBD1
v_call: TRBV6-5
cdr3_aa: CASNPRQGQLDEQFF

d_call: TRBD2
v_call: TRBV28
cdr3_aa: CASSLIGLAGRGHNEQFF

d_call: TRBD1
v_call: TRBV6-6
cdr3_aa: CASSPGTGSGSRNGELFF

d_call: .
v_call: TRBV5-1
cdr3_aa: CASSAGTDNTEAFF

d_call: .
v_call: TRBV7-9
cdr3_aa: CASRGAKNIQYF

d_call: .
v_call: TRBV11-3
cdr3_aa: CASSPDLGKDYNEQFF

d_call: TRBD2
v_call: TRBV2
cdr3_aa: CASIPTSGVSSYNEQFF

d_call: .
v_call: TRBV20-1
cdr3_aa: CSASKGQGVSGNTIYF

d_call: .
v_call: TRBV24-1
cdr3_aa: CATSDLQQGAYNEQFF

d_call: .
v_call: TRBV27
cdr3_aa: CASSFGDGYEQYF

d_call: TRBD1
v_call: TRBV10-3
cdr3_aa: CASGTGREVDTEAFF

d_call: .
v_call: TRBV29-1
cdr3_aa: CSVRRAKEAFF

d_call: TRBD1
v_call: TRBV4-2
cdr3_aa: CASSQGGTGPPEQYF

d_call: TRBD1
v_call: TRBV19
cdr3_aa: CASSIQAGGRYGYTF

d_call: .
v_call: TRBV11-2
cdr3_aa: CASSQWGSSGDEQFF

d_call: TRBD2
v_call: TRBV9
cdr3_aa: CASSEYPSGGYNEQFF

d_call: .
v_call: TRBV28
cdr3_aa: CASRRHGVGQPQHF

d_call: .
v_call: TRBV5-6
cdr3_aa: CASSTGEGRNQPQHF

d_call: TRBD1
v_call: TRBV15
cdr3_aa: CATSHPGPYRGYTEAFF

d_call: TRBD2
v_call: TRBV7-2
cdr3_aa: CASSVSGSPNEQFF

d_call: TRBD2
v_call: TRBV7-8
cdr3_aa: CASSRRLAGGANEQFF

d_call: TRBD1
v_call: TRBV9
cdr3_aa: CASSGTGTGYLDTIYF

d_call: .
v_call: TRBV27
cdr3_aa: CASSGVPGANVLTF

d_call: .
v_call: TRBV2
cdr3_aa: CASSGRSNTGELFF

d_call: .
v_call: TRBV18
cdr3_aa: CASSGDGGNEKLFF

d_call: TRBD1
v_call: TRBV3-1/TRBV3-2
cdr3_aa: CASSQSSYRGLGANVLTF

d_call: .
v_call: TRBV27
cdr3_aa: CASTAIGGRVTGELFF

d_call: TRBD1
v_call: TRBV28
cdr3_aa: CASSSWTGPEKAAFF

d_call: .
v_call: TRBV11-3
cdr3_aa: CASSRSDSFQETQYF

d_call: .
v_call: TRBV7-2
cdr3_aa: CASSLGRGHLHF

d_call: .
v_call: TRBV5-6
cdr3_aa: CASSLVPSYGYTF

d_call: .
v_call: TRBV30
cdr3_aa: CAWTIDPDTEAFF

d_call: TRBD2
v_call: TRBV19
cdr3_aa: CASRNPLGGRGNEQFF

d_call: .
v_call: TRBV7-7
cdr3_aa: CASSLVPGSTYNEQFF

d_call: .
v_call: TRBV27
cdr3_aa: CASSLTGNYGYTF

d_call: .
v_call: TRBV7-3
cdr3_aa: CASSSQAGNTEAFF

d_call: .
v_call: TRBV7-9
cdr3_aa: CASSLVLSYSEQFF

d_call: .
v_call: TRBV30
cdr3_aa: CAWGAGAFNEKLFF

d_call: .
v_call: TRBV19
cdr3_aa: CASSFRQNSPLHF

d_call: TRBD2
v_call: TRBV6-5
cdr3_aa: CASSSGTRARIQYF

d_call: TRBD1
v_call: TRBV7-9
cdr3_aa: CASSPGGSLGNYGYTF

d_call: .
v_call: TRBV4-3
cdr3_aa: CASSQDKSSPYGTEAFF

d_call: .
v_call: TRBV4-1
cdr3_aa: CASSLSGDLNTEAFF

d_call: TRBD1
v_call: TRBV7-6
cdr3_aa: CASSLRQGASRDTEAFF

d_call: TRBD2
v_call: TRBV7-9
cdr3_aa: CASSRGLAFTGELFF

d_call: .
v_call: TRBV29-1
cdr3_aa: CSVEDGANSPLHF

d_call: .
v_call: TRBV7-9
cdr3_aa: CASSPPGLLSSGHEQYF